A selection of T cell receptor beta chains follows, all from one sample in a study of vaccination and CD4 T cells after COVID-19. TCRdb re-called the PCR reads with MiXCR, one entry per CDR3 protein. The sample holds roughly 20,000 distinct CDR3 sequences, approximately 46% seen once. These receptors' targets are unknown. The sample here was CD4+ T cells from blood, cultured in vitro, taken before SARS-CoV-2 vaccination. The receptors were gathered from a human donor who had recovered from COVID-19. CDR3s include the opening cysteine and the closing phenylalanine or tryptophan. Fields, in order: CDR3 DNA, CDR3 protein, clone size, D gene, J gene, V gene. The D gene is left open where the match is weak. Expanded clones get a size class; other rows say once, few or many, or leave the size out.

TGTGCCAGCAGCTTAAATGCGGCCGGTTCTGGAAACACCATATATTTT | CASSLNAAGSGNTIYF | . | . | TRBJ1-3 | TRBV7-8
TGTGCCAGTAGCCGCCTCATAGGGCCCGAGCAGTACTTC | CASSRLIGPEQYF | . | . | TRBJ2-7 | TRBV19
TGTGCCAGCAGGGGATACACTAGCGGGGGGAAGACCCAGTACTTC | CASRGYTSGGKTQYF | few | TRBD2 | TRBJ2-5 | TRBV6-2/TRBV6-3
TGTGCCAGCAGCTTCGGCGGGACGGGCGGGGAGCTGTTTTTT | CASSFGGTGGELFF | few | . | TRBJ2-2 | TRBV7-9
TGCAGTGCTCCAGGGGGCGCGGGCTATGGCTACACCTTC | CSAPGGAGYGYTF | . | TRBD1 | TRBJ1-2 | TRBV20-1
TGCAGTGCCACGAGTAGTGGTGGCTACACCTTC | CSATSSGGYTF | few | . | TRBJ1-2 | TRBV20-1
TGTGCCAGCAGCCCGCCCCAGCGGGGGGGCCAGGAGACCCAGTACTTC | CASSPPQRGGQETQYF | few | TRBD2 | TRBJ2-5 | TRBV7-2
TGTGCCAGCAGCCCCCTCCGAGGGCCGTACGAGCAGTTCTTC | CASSPLRGPYEQFF | once | . | TRBJ2-1 | TRBV11-2
TGTGCCAGCAGCCGAAGGAGCTCTGGAAACACCATATATTTT | CASSRRSSGNTIYF | few | . | TRBJ1-3 | TRBV11-3
TGCAGTGCCATAACTCAGGGGGCGGACCAGCCCCAGCATTTT | CSAITQGADQPQHF | few | TRBD1 | TRBJ1-5 | TRBV20-1
TGTGCCAGCTCACCACCGACAGGGGTCACTGAAGCTTTCTTT | CASSPPTGVTEAFF | . | TRBD1 | TRBJ1-1 | TRBV18
TGTGCCAGCAGGGAAATGGGACAGACCACAGATACGCAGTATTTT | CASREMGQTTDTQYF | few | TRBD1 | TRBJ2-3 | TRBV6-1
TGTGCCAGCAGCGCGCGGACTAGCGGGGGCCCTATCTCGGAGACCCAGTACTTC | CASSARTSGGPISETQYF | few | TRBD2 | TRBJ2-5 | TRBV7-7
TGTGCCAGCAGCACAGGACAGGTCGGCTACGAGCAGTACTTC | CASSTGQVGYEQYF | . | TRBD1 | TRBJ2-7 | TRBV9
TGTGCCAGCAGTTCTGGGGGGACTCAAGAGACCCAGTACTTC | CASSSGGTQETQYF | few | . | TRBJ2-5 | TRBV6-5
TGCAGTGCTAGAGATGCACCCAGGGGCACTGAAGCTTTCTTT | CSARDAPRGTEAFF | . | . | TRBJ1-1 | TRBV20-1
TGTGCCAGCAGCAATGGGGGGCGGGGATGGAATACGCAGTATTTT | CASSNGGRGWNTQYF | . | . | TRBJ2-3 | TRBV21-1
TGTGCCAGCAGCTCGGACCCTTATGGCTACACCTTC | CASSSDPYGYTF | few | . | TRBJ1-2 | TRBV7-9
TGTGCCAGCAGTCCATATTCAGGGGGCCTAGTGGATTACGAGCAGTACTTC | CASSPYSGGLVDYEQYF | . | TRBD1 | TRBJ2-7 | TRBV27
TGTGCCAGTAGGCACCGCGGGGGGGGGTTTCACTCCTACGAGCAGTACTTC | CASRHRGGGFHSYEQYF | . | TRBD2 | TRBJ2-7 | TRBV19
TGTGCCAGTGCACGAACCCTCACAGGGGGAGAGACCCAGTACTTC | CASARTLTGGETQYF | . | TRBD1 | TRBJ2-5 | TRBV19
TGCGCCAGCAGCTTGGAATCAGGGCGTGACGTGTATGGCTACACCTTC | CASSLESGRDVYGYTF | . | . | TRBJ1-2 | TRBV5-1
TGCAGTGCCAACTTTCTGAACTACGAGCAGTACTTC | CSANFLNYEQYF | . | . | TRBJ2-7 | TRBV20-1
TGTGCCAGCAGCCGAAGCGGTGAGCAGTTCTTC | CASSRSGEQFF | . | . | TRBJ2-1 | TRBV6-1
TGTGCCAGCAGTCGCCGAACCAACTATGGCTACACCTTC | CASSRRTNYGYTF | . | . | TRBJ1-2 | TRBV6-2/TRBV6-3
TGTGCCAGCAGCCCAGATGGCAATCAGCCCCAGCATTTT | CASSPDGNQPQHF | few | . | TRBJ1-5 | TRBV7-3